A selection of T cell receptor beta chains follows, all from one sample in a study of T cell responses to AZD1222 COVID-19 vaccine. This table comes from immunoSEQ multiplex PCR, and its TCRdb copy is limited to in-frame clones, with some not included. The table records around 88,000 clones, 85% to 90% of them present only once. The specimen was peripheral blood, collected on day 0 of MenACWY control vaccination. The receptor set was obtained from an adult in good health. The CDR3 runs from the conserved cysteine through the conserved F or W. D genes are given only for firm matches. Rows may omit the clone size; those that give it use once, few, many or a size class.

D gene	clone size	V gene	J gene	CDR3 DNA	CDR3 protein
-	-	TRBV27	TRBJ2-7	TGTGCCAGTTCGATGGGGAGCGAGCAGTACTTC	CASSMGSEQYF
TRBD1	-	TRBV6-5	TRBJ2-7	TGTGCCAGCCGGGACAGGGGGGTCTACGAGCAGTACTTC	CASRDRGVYEQYF
-	once	TRBV6-2/TRBV6-3	TRBJ2-3	TGTGCCAGCAGTTACATCGGGGCTGGTCCAGATACGCAGTATTTT	CASSYIGAGPDTQYF
-	-	TRBV14	TRBJ1-1	TGTGCCAGCAGCCAGGGGAGTCCGCTCCACACTGAAGCTTTCTTT	CASSQGSPLHTEAFF
-	-	TRBV7-2	TRBJ2-7	TGTGCCAGCAACTGGGACGTTGGATACGAGCAGTACTTC	CASNWDVGYEQYF
TRBD2	-	TRBV3-1/TRBV3-2	TRBJ2-4	TGTGCCAGCAGCCAATCGGGGGGAAAAAACATTCAGTACTTC	CASSQSGGKNIQYF
TRBD2	-	TRBV3-1/TRBV3-2	TRBJ2-1	TGTGCCAGCAGCCGCGGACTAGCGGGGTACAATGAGCAGTTCTTC	CASSRGLAGYNEQFF
TRBD1	-	TRBV18	TRBJ1-3	TGTGCCAGCTCAACCGGCAGGGGGTCTGGAAACACCATATATTTT	CASSTGRGSGNTIYF
-	-	TRBV4-3	TRBJ2-7	TGCGCCAGCAGCAACTTTGGGCGGGCGGCCCACGAGCAGTACTTC	CASSNFGRAAHEQYF
-	-	TRBV12-3/TRBV12-4	TRBJ1-5	TGTGCCAGCAGCATCGGGTCCTCCGGGGCCCAGCATTTT	CASSIGSSGAQHF
-	-	TRBV7-2	TRBJ2-2	TGTGCCAGCAGCTTATTTCCAGGGGGGGATAACGGGGAGCTGTTTTTT	CASSLFPGGDNGELFF
-	-	TRBV4-3	TRBJ2-2	TGCGCCAGCAGCCGACTTGCCAAGACCGGGGAGCTGTTTTTT	CASSRLAKTGELFF
TRBD1	-	TRBV27	TRBJ1-2	TGTGCCAGCAGCAAACGGACAGGGGCATACGGCTACACCTTC	CASSKRTGAYGYTF
TRBD1	few	TRBV7-2	TRBJ1-1	TGTGCCGGGGAGGGACAGGCGAACACTGAAGCTTTCTTT	CAGEGQANTEAFF
-	-	TRBV7-8	TRBJ2-6	TGTGCCAGCAGCTTAAGTTTAGGGGCCTTCTACTCTGGGGCCAACGTCCTGACTTTC	CASSLSLGAFYSGANVLTF
-	-	TRBV7-9	TRBJ1-1	TGTGCCAGCAGCTCCGGGGGCCCCGGGCCCACTGAAGCTTTCTTT	CASSSGGPGPTEAFF
-	-	TRBV9	TRBJ1-1	TGTGCCAGCAGCGGAACGGACGGAAACACTGAAGCTTTCTTT	CASSGTDGNTEAFF
-	-	TRBV12-3/TRBV12-4	TRBJ2-2	TGTGCCAGCAACCTTTTGGGCACCGGGGAGCTGTTTTTT	CASNLLGTGELFF
-	once	TRBV5-8	TRBJ1-2	TGTGCCAGCAGCTCGCGACAGACGACTAACTATGGCTACACCTTC	CASSSRQTTNYGYTF
TRBD1	-	TRBV7-3	TRBJ1-1	TGTGCCAGCAGCTTGGGACAGAAGAACACTGAAGCTTTCTTT	CASSLGQKNTEAFF
TRBD1	-	TRBV6-4	TRBJ2-7	TGTGCCAGCAGGGAACAGGGGTCGCCCTCCTACGAGCAGTACTTC	CASREQGSPSYEQYF
TRBD2	-	TRBV6-5	TRBJ2-3	TGTGCCAGCAGCGGAGGGACCGGGGGGGCAGATACGCAGTATTTT	CASSGGTGGADTQYF
-	-	TRBV7-9	TRBJ1-1	TGTGCCAGCAGCCGGGGGTCCGGGGATGAAGCTTTCTTT	CASSRGSGDEAFF
-	-	TRBV19	TRBJ1-6	TGTGCCAGTAGTATTACGGGATCCTATGGTTCACCCCTCCACTTT	CASSITGSYGSPLHF
-	-	TRBV6-5	TRBJ1-5	TGTGCCAGCAGTCCTCCAGGGCAGCCCCAGCATTTT	CASSPPGQPQHF
-	-	TRBV5-1	TRBJ1-2	TGCGCCAGCAGCTTTTCGTTCAGCGGCTACACCTTC	CASSFSFSGYTF
TRBD1	-	TRBV7-3	TRBJ2-7	TGTGCCAGCAGCTTAGCCGGACAGGGAACGGGCGAGCAGTACTTC	CASSLAGQGTGEQYF
TRBD2	-	TRBV6-5	TRBJ2-7	TGTGCCAGCGGCAGGACTAGCGGCTCCGAGCAGTACTTC	CASGRTSGSEQYF
-	-	TRBV7-2	TRBJ2-5	TGTGCCAGCAGCGCGAACGTGGAGGAGACCCAGTACTTC	CASSANVEETQYF
-	-	TRBV4-3	TRBJ1-6	TGCGCCAGCAGCCAGGCAGGGGCGGGGGATTATTCACCCCTCCACTTT	CASSQAGAGDYSPLHF
-	-	TRBV3-1/TRBV3-2	TRBJ2-7	TGTGCCAGCAGCCAAGTATGGGCCGGGAACCAGCAGTACTTC	CASSQVWAGNQQYF
-	-	TRBV5-4	TRBJ1-1	TGTGCCAGCAGCTTGATACATACCAACACTGAAGCTTTCTTT	CASSLIHTNTEAFF
-	-	TRBV29-1	TRBJ1-2	TGCAGCGTATGGGGGCTTTATGGCTACACCTTC	CSVWGLYGYTF
-	-	TRBV7-2	TRBJ2-1	TGTGCCAGCTTGGAGTACAATGAGCAGTTCTTC	CASLEYNEQFF
TRBD2	-	TRBV3-1/TRBV3-2	TRBJ2-3	TGTGCCAGCAGCCACCGAGGCGGGGGGGCCATAGATACGCAGTATTTT	CASSHRGGGAIDTQYF
-	-	TRBV3-1/TRBV3-2	TRBJ1-1	TGTGCCAGCAGCCTTACCCACAAGAACACTGAAGCTTTCTTT	CASSLTHKNTEAFF
-	-	TRBV19	TRBJ1-1	TGTGCCAGTATCGGAATGAACACTGAAGCTTTCTTT	CASIGMNTEAFF